This paragraph covers one T cell receptor (beta chain) sequence. Its specific antigen is unknown. The read ends 3 residues shy of where the CDR3 ends; the end is completed using the germline J gene. The immunoSEQ assay used multiplex PCR to amplify TCR beta CDR3 regions from an average of about 1,200 ng of genomic DNA per sample. The assay corrected primer bias using a complete synthetic TCR repertoire to establish an amplification baseline. Amplicons were sequenced on the Illumina platform. From the authors' description of their analysis: Sequence errors were corrected by clustering with frequency ratios and a modified nearest-neighbor algorithm, and the sequences were then analyzed in the immunoSEQ Analyzer using IMGT gene definitions. TCR richness and evenness were averaged over 20 rarefaction repeats at each rarefaction depth, excluding samples with fewer sequences than the depth. Relative abundances of V, D and J genes were compared between groups using Wilcoxon rank sum tests, with FDR correction applied. Blinded duplicates gave an intraclass correlation of around 96% for TCR richness and an average of approximately 83% across over 55 gene segments. TCRdb took over this immuneACCESS table, retaining in-frame rearrangements with V and J assigned. Such tables are incomplete; in checked studies, under half of the missing clones stem from an unresolved V gene, and the remainder is unexplained. V, J and clone size derive from that table, while D and trimming were established from the DNA sequence. The table for this sample lists approximately 33,000 clones. Of the sample, around 8.4% is held by the ten largest clones.

Every participant had a single incident cervical HPV16 infection, and prevalent HPV16 infections were excluded. Cervical HPV DNA was detected with MY09/MY11 PCR, and genotyping was done with dot-blot hybridization. More than 14 mL of heparinized blood were centrifuged, and the buffy coat was split into aliquots, frozen at -30 degrees C, and then kept at -80 degrees C. QIAGEN kits were used to extract genomic DNA from the buffy coat specimens. These data come from a study of T cells in women clearing cervical HPV infection (dated by TCRdb to between 2017 and 2018). For context, the study as a whole: Cases were about two dozen women with histologically confirmed HPV16-related CIN3 or worse, including a couple of invasive cancers. The 20 to 25 controls were women who cleared a single incident HPV16 infection within 12 months without developing precancer or cancer. Blood from cases was drawn at the visit where the lesion was first identified, while blood from controls was drawn once the infection was no longer detected. For cases, the median interval between lesion detection and blood sampling was more than 130 days, with an interquartile range of roughly 90 to 200 days. Since HLA typing was available for only a few women, HLA type could not be ruled out as a confounder. This exploratory proof-of-principle case-control study, nested within the Guanacaste HPV Natural History Study in Costa Rica, compared TCR repertoires among women with different cervical HPV16 outcomes. Cases and controls were matched on age within five years and on year of sample collection. Cases had a median age of approximately 32 years compared with about 40 for controls, and baseline characteristics showed no significant differences between the groups. The parent cohort enrolled 9,500 to 12,000 women aged 18 or older in Guanacaste, Costa Rica, in 1993 to 1994 and followed the women for around seven years. Quality controls consisted of five blinded duplicates per group, for a total of around 60 samples made up of about 50 participants and ten or so replicates.

CDR1 is given as LNHDA and CDR2 as SQIVND, both from the germline V gene (reference sequence). The CDR3 measures 13 amino acids from cysteine to phenylalanine. Part of the CDR3 DNA is given, 30 bases translated from base 1. General study outcomes and caveats: Cases were distinguished from controls with an estimated AUC of almost 0.85 by random forest classifiers combining richness and V gene abundances. Lower TRBV6-7 relative abundance was observed in cases than in controls (about 0.099% versus 0.17%; Bonferroni P = 0.0008). The cross-sectional design could not show whether the associations came before the infection or were a result of it, and neither effector/memory subsets nor HPV-specific T cells were isolated. TCR repertoire richness was significantly higher in CIN3+ cases than in controls across sequencing depths, while evenness did not differ. Because T-cell numbers per sample were unknown, differences in richness could reflect varying T-cell content rather than repertoire biology.

The sample consisted of blood buffy coat. The sequence was obtained from a woman aged 18 to 69 with a cervical HPV16 infection that either progressed to CIN3+ or cleared (not recorded which). The rearrangement combines TRBV19 with TRBJ1-2, with no confidently assigned D gene. The CDR3 protein is CASSPPTKNIYTF. Incomplete CDR3 DNA: TGTGCCAGTAGTCCCCCCACGAAAAACATC.